These 12 T cell receptor beta chains were all obtained from the same sample, sequenced in a study of CD8 T cells in Susac syndrome. It was with random hexamers that about 0.45 to 1 ug RNA was reverse transcribed. TCRdb reprocessed the immunoSEQ multiplex PCR reads via MiXCR and lists one record per CDR3 protein. The profile covers hundreds of thousands of distinct CDR3 sequences, with about 85% appearing a single time and over 0.1% taken by the ten largest. Material: CD8+ T cells from PBMCs. These receptors were obtained from a human donor with multiple sclerosis.

The rearrangement links TRBV9 to TRBJ1-5; the D is unclear. This CDR3 has 10 residues. Germline lookup yields CDR1 SGDLS and CDR2 YYNGEE. Deletions cut 1 base from V and 13 bases from J, with 6 bases between. This chain's CDR3 is CASSVRTQHF. DNA for the CDR3: TGTGCCAGCAGCGTACGAACACAGCATTTT.

The V gene is TRBV12-3 or TRBV12-4, the J gene TRBJ2-7, with unresolved D. V dropped 5 bases and J dropped 3 bases, with 14 bases sitting between them. The CDR3 loop spans 14 amino acids. The CDR3 DNA is TGTGCCAGCAGTCCTGGGCTGCCGGACTACGAGCAGTACTTC. Amino acid sequence: CASSPGLPDYEQYF.

This chain connects TRBV27 to TRBJ2-3; D is possibly TRBD2 (5 bases). Germline CDR1 reads MNHEY; CDR2 reads SMNVEV (reference sequence). V gave up 5 bases and J gave up 3 bases, with 15 bases separating them. The CDR3 length is 15 residues. This chain's CDR3 is CASSRNGERTDTQYF. The CDR3 region has the DNA TGTGCCAGCAGTCGGAACGGGGAAAGGACAGATACGCAGTATTTT.

This clonotype was seen only once. The chain couples TRBV6-5 to TRBJ2-1; a weak D match, TRBD2 (6 bases). Germline-derived CDR1 and CDR2 are MNHEY and SVGAGI. There are 16 residues in the CDR3. The V end lost 3 bases, the J end lost 4 bases, and 16 bases lay between the germline ends. CDR3 coding DNA: TGTGCCAGCAGTTATAGTAGCGGAGGGGATTACAATGAGCAGTTCTTC. This encodes CASSYSSGGDYNEQFF.

The CDR3 DNA follows: TGTGCCAGCAGCTGGAGAGGGGAGACCCAGTACTTC. Its translation: CASSWRGETQYF. The V and J genes are TRBV5-5 and TRBJ2-5, with D maybe TRBD2 (5 bases). Trimming took 3 bases from V and 5 from J, leaving 8 bases between them. The V gene's germline CDR1 is SGHKS and CDR2 YYEKEE (reference sequence). This CDR3 comprises 12 residues.

V and J are TRBV28 and TRBJ1-2, with D possibly matching TRBD1 (5 bases). Germline CDR1 and CDR2: MDHEN and SYDVKM. This CDR3 spans 14 amino acids. The ends were cut back, 8 bases at V and 4 bases at J, with 17 bases in the middle. The CDR3 DNA is TGTGCCAGCCGCCACCGCGGGGGAGGCTATGGCTACACCTTC. Translated: CASRHRGGGYGYTF.

This chain uses TRBV12-5 with TRBJ2-6; no definite D call. Germline-derived CDR1 and CDR2 are LGHNT and FRNRAP. The V end was cut by 1 base, the J end by 0 bases, with 13 bases between. The CDR3 loop spans 18 amino acids. The CDR3: CASGLEQKVISGANVLTF. The CDR3 nucleotides are TGTGCTAGTGGTTTGGAACAGAAAGTGATCTCTGGGGCCAACGTCCTGACTTTC. Full variable domain (remainder filled in from reference TRBV12-5 and TRBJ2-6): DARVTQTPRHKVTEMGQEVTMRCQPILGHNTVFWYRQTMMQGLELLAYFRNRAPLDDSGMPKDRFSAEMPDATLATLKIQPSEPRDSAVYFCASGLEQKVISGANVLTFGAGSRLTVL.

The V call is TRBV15, the J call TRBJ2-7; 8 bases align to TRBD1. This CDR3 comprises 13 residues. V dropped 8 bases and J dropped 5; count of bases not matched to a gene: 8. Germline V gene sequence: CDR1 LNHNV, CDR2 YYDKDF (reference sequence). CDR3 loop: CATSAGQGHEQYF. The CDR3 bases are TGTGCCACCTCAGCCGGACAGGGCCACGAGCAGTACTTC.

The rearrangement uses TRBV2 and TRBJ2-7; D is possibly TRBD2 (6 bases). Germline-derived CDR1 and CDR2 are SNHLY and FYNNEI. The CDR3 length is 16 residues. The ends were cut back, 0 bases at V and 0 bases at J, with 12 bases in the middle. This CDR3 reads CASSEAVAEASYEQYF. The CDR3 DNA is TGTGCCAGCAGTGAAGCGGTAGCGGAAGCCTCCTACGAGCAGTACTTC.

The chain joins TRBV19 to TRBJ1-1; D perhaps matches TRBD1 (5 bases). Germline V gene lookup returns CDR1 LNHDA and CDR2 SQIVND (reference sequence). Trimming removed 1 base from V and 5 bases from J, with 14 bases in between. The CDR3 has 15 amino acids. The CDR3 DNA sequence: TGTGCCAGTAGTATAGCCACCGGGGGAGGGACTGAAGCTTTCTTT. Protein product: CASSIATGGGTEAFF.

The rearrangement joins TRBV6-5 to TRBJ1-1; no definite D call. This CDR3 has 14 residues. Looked up from germline, CDR1 is MNHEY and CDR2 is SVGAGI. V was clipped by 2 bases and J by 1 base, with 8 bases between them. The CDR3 region has the DNA TGTGCCAGCAGTTACATCCCCCAGAACACTGAAGCTTTCTTT. Protein: CASSYIPQNTEAFF.

The table lists this clonotype with a few counts. This rearrangement joins TRBV12-3 or TRBV12-4 to TRBJ2-5, with a weak D call TRBD1 (5 bases). CDR3 size: 14 residues. Deletions cut 2 bases from V and 4 bases from J, with 11 bases between. DNA of the CDR3: TGTGCCAGCAGTTTATACGGCAGGGTAGAGACCCAGTACTTC. Translating gives CASSLYGRVETQYF.